These T cell receptor beta chains were read from a single sample in a study of cytomegalovirus exposure and HLA in healthy donors. Sequencing was performed with immunoSEQ multiplex PCR; in TCRdb, only in-frame clones are kept and a portion is missing. The data contain around 120,000 clones, approximately 70% of them seen just once; the ten biggest clones take up more than 2.5%. The sample consisted of PBMCs. Receptor source: a woman in her fifties or sixties in good health and CMV-seropositive. Each CDR3 is given with its conserved first and last residue. Each record gives: D gene, V gene, clone size, J gene, CDR3 DNA, CDR3 protein. D genes are given only for firm matches. Clone size is not always given. Where it is, it says once, few, many or a class for expanded clones.

d_gene: .
v_gene: TRBV11-2
abundance: .
j_gene: TRBJ1-4
CDR3nt: TGTGCCAGCAGCTTAGTTTCAGGGAGGGAAAAACTGTTTTTT
CDR3aa: CASSLVSGREKLFF

d_gene: TRBD1
v_gene: TRBV5-4
abundance: .
j_gene: TRBJ2-7
CDR3nt: TGTGCCAGCAGCTCTCGACAGGGATTCTCCTACGAGCAGTACTTC
CDR3aa: CASSSRQGFSYEQYF

d_gene: .
v_gene: TRBV5-1
abundance: .
j_gene: TRBJ2-7
CDR3nt: TGCGCCAGCAGCTTGATGGCGGAGGACTACGAGCAGTACTTC
CDR3aa: CASSLMAEDYEQYF

d_gene: TRBD1
v_gene: TRBV9
abundance: .
j_gene: TRBJ1-1
CDR3nt: TGTGCCAGCAGCTCCACCCGGGACAGGGGGGCTGAAGCTTTCTTT
CDR3aa: CASSSTRDRGAEAFF

d_gene: TRBD1
v_gene: TRBV11-2
abundance: .
j_gene: TRBJ2-7
CDR3nt: TGTGCCAGCAGCTCCCGGACAGGGCCCTACGAGCAGTACTTC
CDR3aa: CASSSRTGPYEQYF

d_gene: TRBD1
v_gene: TRBV27
abundance: .
j_gene: TRBJ1-3
CDR3nt: TGTGCCAGCAGCCCAGACAGGGTAACGAACACCATATATTTT
CDR3aa: CASSPDRVTNTIYF

d_gene: .
v_gene: TRBV2
abundance: .
j_gene: TRBJ2-3
CDR3nt: TGTGCCAGCAGTGATGACAGAAGCACAGATACGCAGTATTTT
CDR3aa: CASSDDRSTDTQYF

d_gene: .
v_gene: TRBV28
abundance: .
j_gene: TRBJ2-7
CDR3nt: TGTGCCAGCAGTTTAATTTCGTACTTCTACGAGCAGTACTTC
CDR3aa: CASSLISYFYEQYF

d_gene: TRBD1
v_gene: TRBV6-5
abundance: .
j_gene: TRBJ1-4
CDR3nt: TGTGCCAGCGATTGGACAGGGGGAGGGGAAAAACTGTTTTTT
CDR3aa: CASDWTGGGEKLFF

d_gene: .
v_gene: TRBV7-3
abundance: few
j_gene: TRBJ1-6
CDR3nt: TGTGCCAGCAGTATCCCGGGGGAAGGTTCACCCCTCCACTTT
CDR3aa: CASSIPGEGSPLHF

d_gene: .
v_gene: TRBV27
abundance: .
j_gene: TRBJ2-2
CDR3nt: TGTGCCAGCAGTTTAGCCCAGGGTCGTACCGGGGAGCTGTTTTTT
CDR3aa: CASSLAQGRTGELFF

d_gene: .
v_gene: TRBV10-3
abundance: .
j_gene: TRBJ2-7
CDR3nt: TGTGCCATCAGTGCCGAACGGGACTCCTACGAGCAGTACTTC
CDR3aa: CAISAERDSYEQYF

d_gene: TRBD1
v_gene: TRBV7-8
abundance: .
j_gene: TRBJ1-1
CDR3nt: TGTGCCAGCAGCCCATCCGGGACAGGGGGCAATACTGAAGCTTTCTTT
CDR3aa: CASSPSGTGGNTEAFF

d_gene: .
v_gene: TRBV28
abundance: few
j_gene: TRBJ1-2
CDR3nt: TGTGCCAGCAGCCCTTTAGGGGTTGGCTACACCTTC
CDR3aa: CASSPLGVGYTF

d_gene: .
v_gene: TRBV5-1
abundance: .
j_gene: TRBJ1-2
CDR3nt: TGCGCCAGCAGCGGAGGTAACTATGGCTACACCTTC
CDR3aa: CASSGGNYGYTF

d_gene: TRBD2
v_gene: TRBV19
abundance: .
j_gene: TRBJ2-1
CDR3nt: TGTGCCAGTAAGCCCTGGGGTAGCGGGGAGGATTACAATGGGCAGTTCTTC
CDR3aa: CASKPWGSGEDYNGQFF

d_gene: .
v_gene: TRBV7-9
abundance: .
j_gene: TRBJ1-2
CDR3nt: TGTGCCAGCAGCTATACAGGGCCCGCTGAATATGGCTACACCTTC
CDR3aa: CASSYTGPAEYGYTF

d_gene: TRBD1
v_gene: TRBV19
abundance: once
j_gene: TRBJ2-6
CDR3nt: TGTGCCAGTAGTACCTGGGGGTACAGGGGCAAAGATGGGGCCAACGTCCTGACTTTC
CDR3aa: CASSTWGYRGKDGANVLTF

d_gene: .
v_gene: TRBV2
abundance: .
j_gene: TRBJ1-2
CDR3nt: TGTGCCAGCAGTGAAGTTGGGTCTGACCGACTCTATGGCTACACCTTC
CDR3aa: CASSEVGSDRLYGYTF

d_gene: TRBD1
v_gene: TRBV2
abundance: .
j_gene: TRBJ2-1
CDR3nt: TGTGCCAGCAGCCCCGGACAGGGGGGCAATGAGCAGTTCTTC
CDR3aa: CASSPGQGGNEQFF

d_gene: .
v_gene: TRBV7-3
abundance: .
j_gene: TRBJ2-7
CDR3nt: TGTGCCAGCAGCCCAGGGAACAGGGCAAACGAGCAGTACTTC
CDR3aa: CASSPGNRANEQYF

d_gene: TRBD2
v_gene: TRBV10-1
abundance: .
j_gene: TRBJ2-3
CDR3nt: TGCGCCAGCAGTGATTTACGAGCGGGGTACACAGATACGCAGTATTTT
CDR3aa: CASSDLRAGYTDTQYF

d_gene: .
v_gene: TRBV7-7
abundance: few
j_gene: TRBJ2-5
CDR3nt: TGTGCTAGCAGCTTAGGGTCTACAGGCCAAGAGACCCAGTACTTC
CDR3aa: CASSLGSTGQETQYF

d_gene: TRBD2
v_gene: TRBV9
abundance: .
j_gene: TRBJ2-7
CDR3nt: TGTGCCAGCAGCGTAGCTGGCGGGGGACCCTACGAGCAGTACTTC
CDR3aa: CASSVAGGGPYEQYF

d_gene: TRBD1
v_gene: TRBV19
abundance: once
j_gene: TRBJ2-5
CDR3nt: TGTGCCAGTAGTGCTTGGACAGGGAGCTTAGAGACCCAGTACTTC
CDR3aa: CASSAWTGSLETQYF

d_gene: TRBD1
v_gene: TRBV6-5
abundance: .
j_gene: TRBJ1-3
CDR3nt: TGTGCCAGCAGTTACTCGAACAGGGGTGGAAACACCATATATTTT
CDR3aa: CASSYSNRGGNTIYF

d_gene: .
v_gene: TRBV19
abundance: .
j_gene: TRBJ1-2
CDR3nt: TGTGCCAGCAGTTTTTTAGGGGTTACTGGCTACACCTTC
CDR3aa: CASSFLGVTGYTF

d_gene: .
v_gene: TRBV6-5
abundance: .
j_gene: TRBJ1-5
CDR3nt: TGTGCCAGCAGTTACTCGATTTCGGCGGGCCAGCCCCAGCATTTT
CDR3aa: CASSYSISAGQPQHF

d_gene: .
v_gene: TRBV27
abundance: .
j_gene: TRBJ1-2
CDR3nt: TGTGCCAGCAGTTCCTCCGACATCGGTGGCTACACCTTC
CDR3aa: CASSSSDIGGYTF

d_gene: TRBD1
v_gene: TRBV2
abundance: .
j_gene: TRBJ1-1
CDR3nt: TGTGCCAGCAGGGGGGACAGCGAAGCTTTCTTT
CDR3aa: CASRGDSEAFF

d_gene: .
v_gene: TRBV5-1
abundance: .
j_gene: TRBJ1-1
CDR3nt: TGCGCCAGCAGCGAGACAGGAATGAACACTGAAGCTTTCTTT
CDR3aa: CASSETGMNTEAFF

d_gene: .
v_gene: TRBV10-1
abundance: .
j_gene: TRBJ2-2
CDR3nt: TGCGCCAGCAGTGGGACTCGTTCCTCGGGGAACACCGGGGAGCTGTTTTTT
CDR3aa: CASSGTRSSGNTGELFF

d_gene: .
v_gene: TRBV10-3
abundance: once
j_gene: TRBJ1-1
CDR3nt: TGTGCCATCAGTGAGTCGCGTAACACTGAAGCTTTCTTT
CDR3aa: CAISESRNTEAFF

d_gene: TRBD2
v_gene: TRBV7-6
abundance: .
j_gene: TRBJ2-7
CDR3nt: TGTGCCAGCAGCTTAGAACTAGCGGGGGGAACCTACGAGCAGTACTTC
CDR3aa: CASSLELAGGTYEQYF

d_gene: .
v_gene: TRBV4-1
abundance: .
j_gene: TRBJ1-1
CDR3nt: TGCGCCAGCAGCCTGGGAGGGGGGAACACTGAAGCTTTCTTT
CDR3aa: CASSLGGGNTEAFF

d_gene: .
v_gene: TRBV25-1
abundance: .
j_gene: TRBJ2-5
CDR3nt: TGTGCCAGCAGTGGGTTCCGGGTCGTCCAAGAGACCCAGTACTTC
CDR3aa: CASSGFRVVQETQYF

d_gene: .
v_gene: TRBV18
abundance: .
j_gene: TRBJ1-1
CDR3nt: TGTGCCAGCTCACTCCAGGGGACGGACACTGAAGCTTTCTTT
CDR3aa: CASSLQGTDTEAFF

d_gene: .
v_gene: TRBV28
abundance: .
j_gene: TRBJ1-1
CDR3nt: TGTGCCAGCAGTCGGGGGGGGAACACTGAAGCTTTCTTT
CDR3aa: CASSRGGNTEAFF

d_gene: TRBD1
v_gene: TRBV14
abundance: .
j_gene: TRBJ1-2
CDR3nt: TGTGCCAGCAGCTCCGGGACAGGGGGAAACTATGGCTACACCTTC
CDR3aa: CASSSGTGGNYGYTF

d_gene: .
v_gene: TRBV5-1
abundance: .
j_gene: TRBJ2-5
CDR3nt: TGCGCCAGCAGCTTGTTCCCGGGGGAGACCCAGTACTTC
CDR3aa: CASSLFPGETQYF

d_gene: .
v_gene: TRBV5-1
abundance: .
j_gene: TRBJ1-2
CDR3nt: TGCGCCAGCAGCTTGGCCTCTCGACAGGCCCCCTATGGCTACACCTTC
CDR3aa: CASSLASRQAPYGYTF

d_gene: .
v_gene: TRBV19
abundance: .
j_gene: TRBJ2-2
CDR3nt: TGTGCCAGCGCATTCACCTGGAGCACCGGGGAGCTGTTTTTT
CDR3aa: CASAFTWSTGELFF

d_gene: .
v_gene: TRBV7-9
abundance: .
j_gene: TRBJ1-4
CDR3nt: TGTGCCAGCAGTCCTCCGCGGGGGGGTAATGAAAAACTGTTTTTT
CDR3aa: CASSPPRGGNEKLFF

d_gene: .
v_gene: TRBV14
abundance: .
j_gene: TRBJ2-2
CDR3nt: TGTGCCAGCAGCCAGAGGTATGGGAGCATGGTGAACACCGGGGAGCTGTTTTTT
CDR3aa: CASSQRYGSMVNTGELFF

d_gene: TRBD2
v_gene: TRBV6-5
abundance: once
j_gene: TRBJ2-1
CDR3nt: TGTGCCAGCAGTTACGGGGGGGGCTCCTACAATGAGCAGTTCTTC
CDR3aa: CASSYGGGSYNEQFF

d_gene: TRBD1
v_gene: TRBV2
abundance: .
j_gene: TRBJ1-5
CDR3nt: TGTGCCAGCAGTCGGGACAGAGATCAGCCCCAGCATTTT
CDR3aa: CASSRDRDQPQHF

d_gene: TRBD1
v_gene: TRBV9
abundance: .
j_gene: TRBJ1-2
CDR3nt: TGTGCCAGCAGCGAGGGTACAGGGGGGGGCTATGGCTACACCTTC
CDR3aa: CASSEGTGGGYGYTF

d_gene: .
v_gene: TRBV19
abundance: .
j_gene: TRBJ1-5
CDR3nt: TGTGCCAGTAGTAGGGAGCTCGCAAATCAGCCCCAGCATTTT
CDR3aa: CASSRELANQPQHF

d_gene: .
v_gene: TRBV19
abundance: .
j_gene: TRBJ2-2
CDR3nt: TGTGCCAGTTCCCATGGGGGCATGCACACCCCGAACACCGGGGAGCTGTTTTTT
CDR3aa: CASSHGGMHTPNTGELFF